This is a list of T cell receptor beta chains from one sample in a study of CD8+CD57+ T cells in acquired aplastic anemia. In TCRdb, the reads were re-called with MiXCR into one record per CDR3 protein. The sample records about 260,000 distinct CDR3 sequences, approximately 86% being singletons. The sequenced material came from sorted CD4+, CD8+, or CD8+CD57+ T cells (not recorded which) from PBMCs. All receptors derive from a human donor with aplastic anemia. The CDR3 runs from the conserved cysteine through the conserved F or W. A D gene is named only where the DNA matches it firmly. Clone sizes are given selectively: once, few, many, or a class where the clone is expanded.

j_gene	v_gene	d_gene	abundance	CDR3aa
TRBJ1-1	TRBV7-8	.	.	CASSLEGAPDTQSFF
TRBJ2-3	TRBV19	TRBD2	.	CASSLAGGSDNQYF
TRBJ1-2	TRBV2	.	.	CASSWGGGANTGATF
TRBJ1-6	TRBV7-2	.	.	CASSSDRTRNTLHF
TRBJ1-2	TRBV2	.	once	CASGEGLAGRYTF
TRBJ2-6	TRBV7-8	TRBD2	.	CASTLAGGPATQNVLTF
TRBJ2-3	TRBV7-2	.	.	CASSFRDPPTDTQYF
TRBJ2-3	TRBV7-3	.	.	CASSLHLPGKATDTQYF
TRBJ2-3	TRBV12-3/TRBV12-4	.	.	CASSQADNRIDTQYF
TRBJ1-2	TRBV7-3	.	.	CASSPEGTWGESQYTF
TRBJ2-1	TRBV7-8	.	.	CASSLGPTWADTQFF
TRBJ2-7	TRBV7-2	.	.	CASSSADTYYVQYF
TRBJ2-3	TRBV7-7	.	.	CASSANYEGHDF
TRBJ1-3	TRBV9	.	few	CASGGAGNTIYF
TRBJ2-5	TRBV12-3/TRBV12-4	TRBD1	.	CASSSGRDRQETQYF
TRBJ2-3	TRBV25-1	TRBD2	.	CASGSLAGITDTQYF
TRBJ1-1	TRBV10-3	.	.	CAIREGTDAFF
TRBJ2-2	TRBV10-3	TRBD1	.	CAISFDRGNTGELFF
TRBJ2-3	TRBV7-8	.	.	CASSSAGGPDQQYF
TRBJ2-3	TRBV7-8	.	.	CASSFAADPATQYF
TRBJ1-5	TRBV2	.	.	CASSSPYRNQPQHF
TRBJ2-1	TRBV7-9	.	.	CASSSGEDKQYFGQFF
TRBJ2-3	TRBV11-3	.	.	CASSLHPDADTQYF
.	TRBV2	.	.	CASSGVGASNTEAFF
TRBJ2-3	TRBV9	TRBD2	once	CASSFAGGADKQYF
TRBJ2-1	TRBV7-8	.	.	CASSLTTGHNEQFF
TRBJ2-1	TRBV19	.	.	CASSLARGKNKQFF
TRBJ2-1	TRBV7-8	.	.	CASSLAGGRYFHEQFF
TRBJ2-3	TRBV7-9	.	few	CASSLVPGGLVFGYF